This TCR beta chain emerged from a study of blood T cells in healthy people across ages. With each sample, at least 5.5 micrograms of total RNA were extracted. The second PCR ran roughly 6 to 12 cycles with a sample-barcoded 5' primer and J-beta primers. Each CDR3 protein gets one entry after TCRdb re-called the 5' RACE reads with MiXCR. The data show approximately 730,000 distinct CDR3 sequences, with approximately 53% seen just once and 41% held by the top ten. With 7 bases removed from V and 8 bases from J, the gap between germline ends came to 15 bases. The V gene's germline CDR1 is SGHRS and CDR2 YFSETQ. The CDR3 loop spans 12 amino acids.

Specimen: blood. The source is a man older than 75 in good health. The genes are TRBV5-1 and TRBJ1-2; the D is unclear. DNA for the CDR3: TGCGCCAGCGGGAGAGGGTCTATCGGCTACACCTTC. It is translated as CASGRGSIGYTF.